This T cell receptor (beta chain) stems from a study of T cell responses to AZD1222 COVID-19 vaccine. Overall study results and limits: Repertoire collection took place solely once the T cell response had peaked. Mostly white British, mostly female donors; authors suggested clonal diversity may be underestimated. At baseline, just a handful of AZD1222 recipients tested seropositive.

For this clone: Its antigen is not identified.

CDR3 size: 14 residues. Germline V gene data show CDR1 as MNHEY and CDR2 as SVGAGI. Trimming left V 6 bases short and J 3 bases short, with 14 bases between. The assay was immunoSEQ multiplex PCR, and TCRdb's table has in-frame clones only and misses some. The sample shows 150,000 to 200,000 clones, 87% of them seen only once. The sample here was peripheral blood, taken on day 0 of MenACWY control vaccination. The origin of this receptor is an adult in good health. The chain uses TRBV6-5 and TRBJ2-5, with D hard to call. The CDR3 is CASRNLGWKETQYF. As DNA, the CDR3 is TGTGCCAGCAGGAACCTAGGGTGGAAAGAGACCCAGTACTTC.